The following is a T cell receptor (beta chain) sequence with its context. The data were obtained in a study of T cells in Graves' hyperthyroidism and ophthalmopathy. There were TCR beta CDR3 regions amplified from RNA transcripts. The primer set for the first-round RT-PCR of the TCR CDR3 was HTBI. From the multiplex PCR reads, TCRdb called clonotypes with MiXCR, one entry per CDR3 protein. The data show hundreds of thousands of distinct CDR3 sequences, about 15% seen once. The CDR3 covers 12 residues. V shed 3 bases, J shed 8 bases, and the junction held 4 bases outside the gene matches. CDR1 and CDR2 from the germline V gene are SGHNT and YYREEE (reference sequence).

V is TRBV5-4 and J is TRBJ1-2, with 7 bases identical to TRBD1. This sequence originates from a woman younger than 30 with Graves' hyperthyroidism. Sequencing was done on a sample of blood. DNA of the CDR3: TGTGCCAGCAGCTCGGACAGGCTAGGCTACACCTTC. Amino acids: CASSSDRLGYTF.